Included here is one TCR beta chain sequence, with context. No antigen is known for it. The CDR3 covers 15 residues. The ends were cut back, 0 bases at V and 0 bases at J, with 5 bases in the middle. Germline V lookup: CDR1 LGHNA, CDR2 YSLEER. The data derive from a study of T cells after yellow fever vaccination. General study findings and limits: The CD4 compartment and the CD8 compartment contained a small share of clonotypes in common.

A universal primer site and UMIs were added as TCR cDNA was made by 5'RACE template switching. TCRdb reprocessed the 5' RACE reads via MiXCR and lists one record per CDR3 protein. The table includes 550,000 to 750,000 distinct CDR3 sequences, roughly 14% detected once. This sample comprised PBMCs, obtained on the day of the yellow fever booster vaccination. The rearrangement links TRBV4-3 to TRBJ2-2; D is ambiguous. The TCR was taken from a man aged 30 to 45 who received the YFV17D yellow fever vaccine. CDR3 nucleotide sequence: TGCGCCAGCAGCCAAGAGCCTTCGAACACCGGGGAGCTGTTTTTT. Its protein is CASSQEPSNTGELFF.